Below, one T cell receptor (beta chain) is given with its context. The antigen remains undetermined. TRB was amplified from about 260-540 ng of blood genomic DNA. The data were obtained in a study of T and B cells in COVID-19 patients. As for the study in general: The recovered patients had mostly mild to moderate COVID-19 with outpatient management. Study results and limitations: There were more than 2,000 TCR clusters exclusive to the recovered cohort, a few dozen with low generation probability.

TRB rearrangements were amplified by multiplex PCR with BIOMED2 TRB-A/B primers. From the multiplex PCR reads, TCRdb called clonotypes with MiXCR, one entry per CDR3 protein. This repertoire shows around 30,000 distinct CDR3 sequences, 32% found once; its top ten account for about 1.5%. This TCR was sampled from a human donor who had recovered from COVID-19. The sample taken for sequencing was blood.

The CDR3 loop reads CASSTTQGRYTGELFF. The CDR3 coding sequence is TGTGCCAGCAGCACGACACAGGGGCGATACACCGGGGAGCTGTTTTTT. The chain combines TRBV11-1 with TRBJ2-2; 7 nucleotides line up with TRBD1. Trimming cost V 5 bases and J 3 bases; bases outside gene matches: 9. Germline V gene lookup returns CDR1 SGHAT and CDR2 FQDESV (reference sequence). There are 16 residues in the CDR3.